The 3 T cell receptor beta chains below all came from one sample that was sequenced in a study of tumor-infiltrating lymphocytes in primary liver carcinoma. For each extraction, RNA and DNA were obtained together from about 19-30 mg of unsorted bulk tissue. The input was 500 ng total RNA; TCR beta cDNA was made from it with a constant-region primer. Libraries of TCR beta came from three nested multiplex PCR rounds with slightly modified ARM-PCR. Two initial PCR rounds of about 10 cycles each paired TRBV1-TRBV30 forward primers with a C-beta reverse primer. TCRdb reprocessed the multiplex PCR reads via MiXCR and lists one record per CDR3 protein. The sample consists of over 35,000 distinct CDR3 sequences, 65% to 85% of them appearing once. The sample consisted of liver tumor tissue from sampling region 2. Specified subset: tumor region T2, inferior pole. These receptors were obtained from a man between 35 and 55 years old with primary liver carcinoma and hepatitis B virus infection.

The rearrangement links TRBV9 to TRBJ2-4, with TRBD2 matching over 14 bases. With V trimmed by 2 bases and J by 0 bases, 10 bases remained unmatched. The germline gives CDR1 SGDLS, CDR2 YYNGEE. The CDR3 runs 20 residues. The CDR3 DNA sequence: TGTGCCAGCAGCGTTTCCGGACTAGCGGGAGGTTTAGGAGCCAAAAACATTCAGTACTTC. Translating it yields CASSVSGLAGGLGAKNIQYF.

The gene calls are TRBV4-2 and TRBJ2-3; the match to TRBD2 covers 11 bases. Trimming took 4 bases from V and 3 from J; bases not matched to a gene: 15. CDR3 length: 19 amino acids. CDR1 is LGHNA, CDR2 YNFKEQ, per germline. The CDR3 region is CASSLLVAGGPIGTDTQYF. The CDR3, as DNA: TGTGCCAGCAGCCTATTGGTAGCGGGAGGGCCGATTGGGACAGATACGCAGTATTTT.

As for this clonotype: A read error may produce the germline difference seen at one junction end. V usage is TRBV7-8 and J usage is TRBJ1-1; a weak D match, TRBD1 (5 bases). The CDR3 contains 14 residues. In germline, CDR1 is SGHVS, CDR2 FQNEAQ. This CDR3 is CTSSLSEGYTEAFF. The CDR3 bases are TGTACCAGCAGCCTTTCTGAGGGGTACACTGAAGCTTTCTTT. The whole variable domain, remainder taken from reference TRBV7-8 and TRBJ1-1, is GAGVSQSPRYKVAKRGQDVALRCDPISGHVSLFWYQQALGQGPEFLTYFQNEAQLDKSGLPSDRFFAERPEGSVSTLKIQRTQQEDSAVYLCTSSLSEGYTEAFFGQGTRLTVV.